The 3 T cell receptor beta chains below come from one sample, sequenced in a study of T-cell memory formation after mild COVID-19. Each CDR3 protein is one row after TCRdb ran MiXCR on the 5' RACE reads. The table lists around 420,000 distinct CDR3 sequences, approximately 24% of them singletons, with around 8.1% in the top ten. Sequenced: PBMCs or a T cell subset sorted from them (not recorded which). The receptors come from an adult woman who had mild COVID-19 (a few samples of this study predate the infection). Cell type and time point are not known.

CDR3 sequence (DNA): TGTGCCAGCAGGTCGGGACTTCCCAACGAGCAGTACTTC. Its protein is CASRSGLPNEQYF. V gene TRBV12-3 or TRBV12-4 combines with J gene TRBJ2-7, with D possibly being TRBD2 (6 bases). The CDR3 length is 13 residues. V was trimmed by 6 bases and J by 5 bases, leaving 14 bases between them.

The rearrangement joins TRBV19 to TRBJ1-2; maybe TRBD1 (6 bases). CDR1 is LNHDA and CDR2 is SQIVND in the germline V gene (reference sequence). This CDR3 has 14 residues. The V gene lost 4 bases and the J gene lost 8 bases, with 17 bases spanning the gap. As DNA, the CDR3 is TGTGCCAGTAGTAGGGGGGCTGTTAGTATGGGCTACACCTTC. Its protein product is CASSRGAVSMGYTF.

This clonotype was recorded a few times. V is TRBV5-1 and J is TRBJ2-3; 7 positions agree with TRBD2. Losses at the gene ends were 9 bases for V and 6 bases for J; bases not matched to a gene: 16. Germline assignment: CDR1 SGHRS and CDR2 YFSETQ. This CDR3 has 15 residues. The CDR3 sequence: CATQLGWEGHDTQYF. The CDR3, as DNA: TGCGCCACCCAGCTGGGATGGGAGGGCCACGATACGCAGTATTTT. Using reference TRBV5-1 and TRBJ2-3 for the parts outside the CDR3, the full variable domain is KAGVTQTPRYLIKTRGQQVTLSCSPISGHRSVSWYQQTPGQGLQFLFEYFSETQRNKGNFPGRFSGRQFSNSRSEMNVSTLELGDSALYLCATQLGWEGHDTQYFGPGTRLTVL.